This T cell receptor beta chain was identified in a study of beta chain features in type 1 diabetes. J was trimmed by 4 bases and V by 2 bases; bases with no gene match: 7. Per the germline V gene, CDR1 is MGHDK and CDR2 is SYGVNS. CDR3 size: 15 residues. Every bit of the isolated RNA underwent reverse transcription, so sequencing read expressed TCRB transcripts. Measured with immunoSEQ multiplex PCR; TCRdb has only the in-frame clones, and not every one. Altogether about 130,000 clones are present, about 9.2% being singletons, with the ten largest covering around 0.7%. This clone has only a few counts.

The sequencing sample was made of central memory CD4+ T cells from blood. This clonotype originated in a young man in good health. V is TRBV25-1 and J is TRBJ2-5, with TRBD1 matching 7 bases. The CDR3 region is CASSERRQGLETQYF. Here the CDR3 DNA reads TGTGCCAGCAGTGAACGGAGACAGGGATTAGAGACCCAGTACTTC.